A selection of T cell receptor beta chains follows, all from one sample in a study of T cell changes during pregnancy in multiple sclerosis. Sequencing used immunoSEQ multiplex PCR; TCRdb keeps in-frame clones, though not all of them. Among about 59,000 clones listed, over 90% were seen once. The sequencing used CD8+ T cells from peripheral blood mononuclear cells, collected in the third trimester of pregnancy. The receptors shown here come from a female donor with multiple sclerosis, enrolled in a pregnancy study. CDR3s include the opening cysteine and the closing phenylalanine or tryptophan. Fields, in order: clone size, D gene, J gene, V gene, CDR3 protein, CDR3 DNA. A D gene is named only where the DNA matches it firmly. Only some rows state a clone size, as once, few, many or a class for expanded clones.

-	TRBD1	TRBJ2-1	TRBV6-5	CASSPGQGWNEQFF	TGTGCCAGCAGCCCGGGACAGGGGTGGAATGAGCAGTTCTTC
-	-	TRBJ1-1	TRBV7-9	CASSLNNGGAEAFF	TGTGCCAGCAGCTTAAATAACGGGGGGGCTGAAGCTTTCTTT
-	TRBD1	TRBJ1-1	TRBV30	CAWSDGQGWAAEAFF	TGTGCCTGGAGTGACGGACAGGGTTGGGCTGCTGAAGCTTTCTTT
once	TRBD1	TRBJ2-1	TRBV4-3	CASSQDWRQGADEQFF	TGCGCCAGCAGCCAAGACTGGCGACAGGGGGCAGATGAGCAGTTCTTC
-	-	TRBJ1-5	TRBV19	CASSKIGSQPQHF	TGTGCCAGTAGTAAGATCGGGTCACAGCCCCAGCATTTT
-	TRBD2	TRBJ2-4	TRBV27	CASSPGLAGALAKNIQYF	TGTGCCAGCAGTCCGGGACTAGCGGGAGCTCTGGCCAAAAACATTCAGTACTTC
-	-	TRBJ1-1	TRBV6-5	CASGPRLGTEAFF	TGTGCCAGCGGCCCGCGTCTAGGCACTGAAGCTTTCTTT
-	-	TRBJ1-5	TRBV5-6	CASSLMQGGNNQPQHF	TGTGCCAGCAGCTTGATGCAGGGCGGGAACAATCAGCCCCAGCATTTT
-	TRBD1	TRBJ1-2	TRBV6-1	CASRGTGGGWDGYTF	TGTGCCAGCAGGGGGACAGGGGGCGGATGGGATGGCTACACCTTC
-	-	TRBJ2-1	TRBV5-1	CASSLTSNDEQFF	TGCGCCAGCAGCTTAACTAGCAACGATGAGCAGTTCTTC
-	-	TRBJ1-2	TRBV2	CASRPTGGYTF	TGTGCCAGCAGGCCTACGGGGGGCTACACCTTC
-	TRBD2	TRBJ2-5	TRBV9	CASSVAGGLETQYF	TGTGCCAGCAGCGTAGCGGGGGGGCTGGAGACCCAGTACTTC
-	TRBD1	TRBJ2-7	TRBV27	CASSLTGGLSYEQYF	TGTGCCAGCAGTCTGACAGGGGGTCTCTCCTACGAGCAGTACTTC
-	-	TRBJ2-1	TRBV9	CASSVRGTPYNEQFF	TGTGCCAGCAGCGTCCGGGGGACCCCCTACAATGAGCAGTTCTTC
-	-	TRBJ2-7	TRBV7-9	CASSFSYSYEQYF	TGTGCCAGCAGCTTCTCCTACTCCTACGAGCAGTACTTC
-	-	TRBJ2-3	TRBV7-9	CASSLAGVVGTDTQYF	TGTGCCAGCAGCTTAGCAGGGGTGGTCGGCACAGATACGCAGTATTTT
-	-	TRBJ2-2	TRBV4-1	CASSQVVSRAGENTGELFF	TGCGCCAGCAGCCAAGTTGTTTCGAGAGCGGGTGAGAACACCGGGGAGCTGTTTTTT
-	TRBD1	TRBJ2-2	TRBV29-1	CSVERGQGARGELFF	TGCAGCGTTGAGAGGGGACAGGGGGCTCGCGGGGAGCTGTTTTTT
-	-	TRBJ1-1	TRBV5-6	CASSLDRDEAFF	TGTGCCAGCAGCTTGGACAGGGATGAAGCTTTCTTT
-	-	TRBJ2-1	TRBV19	CASNVGEFNNEQFF	TGTGCCAGTAATGTCGGGGAATTTAACAATGAGCAGTTCTTC
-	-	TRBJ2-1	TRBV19	CASSMTGIGYNEQFF	TGTGCCAGTAGTATGACAGGAATAGGCTACAATGAGCAGTTCTTC
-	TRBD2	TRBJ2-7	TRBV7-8	CASSSSGSLDEQYF	TGTGCCAGCAGCTCTAGCGGGAGCTTGGACGAGCAGTACTTC
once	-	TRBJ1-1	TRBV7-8	CASSSPTGLNTEAFF	TGTGCCAGCAGCTCCCCAACAGGGCTGAACACTGAAGCTTTCTTT
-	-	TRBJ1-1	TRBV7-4	CASSLARVDLAFF	TGTGCCAGCAGCTTAGCCCGGGTCGATCTAGCTTTCTTT
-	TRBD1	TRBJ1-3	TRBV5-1	CASSLGDRVLSGNTIYF	TGCGCCAGCAGCTTGGGGGACAGGGTCTTAAGTGGAAACACCATATATTTT
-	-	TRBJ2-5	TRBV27	CASSRETQYF	TGTGCCAGCAGTCGAGAGACCCAGTACTTC
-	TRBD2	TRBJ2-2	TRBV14	CASSQTSGYTGELFF	TGTGCCAGCAGCCAGACTAGCGGTTACACCGGGGAGCTGTTTTTT
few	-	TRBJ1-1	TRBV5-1	CASSFEMNTEAFF	TGCGCCAGCAGCTTTGAGATGAACACTGAAGCTTTCTTT
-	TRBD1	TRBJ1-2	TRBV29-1	CSVGKTGSGYGYTF	TGCAGCGTTGGAAAGACAGGGTCGGGCTATGGCTACACCTTC
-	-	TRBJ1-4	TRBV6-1	CASSERRQTTNEKLFF	TGTGCCAGCAGTGAAAGGAGACAGACAACTAATGAAAAACTGTTTTTT
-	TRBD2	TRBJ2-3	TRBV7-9	CASSMSGLGSTDTQYF	TGTGCCAGCAGCATGTCGGGACTAGGGAGCACAGATACGCAGTATTTT
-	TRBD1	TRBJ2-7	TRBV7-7	CASSFLMGQGLNYEQYF	TGTGCCAGCAGCTTCCTGATGGGACAGGGGCTAAACTACGAGCAGTACTTC
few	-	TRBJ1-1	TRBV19	CASRVAYTEAFF	TGTGCCAGTAGGGTGGCCTACACTGAAGCTTTCTTT
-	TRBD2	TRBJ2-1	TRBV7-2	CASSLGLAGNEQFF	TGTGCCAGCAGCTTAGGACTAGCAGGCAATGAGCAGTTCTTC
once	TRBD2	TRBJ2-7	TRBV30	CAWTGSGKPHLDEQYF	TGTGCCTGGACGGGTAGCGGGAAGCCTCATTTGGACGAGCAGTACTTC
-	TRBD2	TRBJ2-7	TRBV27	CASSLGTSGIYEQYF	TGTGCCAGCAGTTTAGGGACTAGCGGGATTTACGAGCAGTACTTC
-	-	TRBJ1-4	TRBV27	CASSLQIATNEKLFF	TGTGCCAGCAGTTTGCAGATTGCAACTAATGAAAAACTGTTTTTT
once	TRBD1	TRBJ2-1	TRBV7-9	CASSQGQGKNEQFF	TGTGCCAGCAGCCAGGGACAGGGGAAAAATGAGCAGTTCTTC
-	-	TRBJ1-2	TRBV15	CATSRDRQGGRSYGYTF	TGTGCCACCAGCAGAGATCGACAAGGAGGGCGCTCGTATGGCTACACCTTC
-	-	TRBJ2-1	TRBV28	CATRLVVEQFF	TGTGCCACCCGACTAGTTGTTGAGCAGTTCTTC
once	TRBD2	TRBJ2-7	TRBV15	CATSRSRTSNYEQYF	TGTGCCACCAGCAGATCGCGGACTAGCAACTACGAGCAGTACTTC
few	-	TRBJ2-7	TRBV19	CASASGGSYEQYF	TGTGCCAGTGCGTCCGGGGGATCCTACGAGCAGTACTTC
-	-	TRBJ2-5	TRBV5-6	CASSFPEQETQYF	TGTGCCAGCAGCTTCCCAGAACAAGAGACCCAGTACTTC
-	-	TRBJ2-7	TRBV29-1	CSVETQASYEQYF	TGCAGCGTGGAGACACAGGCGTCCTACGAGCAGTACTTC
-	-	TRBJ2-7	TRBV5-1	CASSLSGAYEQYF	TGCGCCAGCAGCTTATCCGGAGCCTACGAGCAGTACTTC
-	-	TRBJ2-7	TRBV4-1	CASSTGITYEQYF	TGCGCCAGCAGTACAGGGATTACGTACGAGCAGTACTTC
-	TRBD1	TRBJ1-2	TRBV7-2	CASGPGQGTLPRGYTF	TGTGCCAGCGGACCGGGACAGGGGACTCTTCCGCGGGGCTACACCTTC
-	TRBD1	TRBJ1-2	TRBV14	CASSPMGQTPYGYTF	TGTGCCAGCAGCCCGATGGGACAGACTCCTTATGGCTACACCTTC
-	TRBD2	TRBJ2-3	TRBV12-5	CASGRTSADTQYF	TGTGCTAGTGGACGGACTAGCGCAGATACGCAGTATTTT
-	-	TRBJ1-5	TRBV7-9	CASSSSGFINQPQHF	TGTGCCAGCAGTTCGTCAGGGTTTATCAATCAGCCCCAGCATTTT
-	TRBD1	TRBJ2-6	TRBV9	CASSVKLGTGDSGANVLTF	TGTGCCAGCAGCGTGAAACTCGGGACAGGGGACTCTGGGGCCAACGTCCTGACTTTC
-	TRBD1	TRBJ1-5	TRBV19	CASSNGQGSNQPQHF	TGTGCCAGTAGTAACGGACAGGGAAGCAATCAGCCCCAGCATTTT
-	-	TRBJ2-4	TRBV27	CASSPTTTPVAPYIQYF	TGTGCCAGCAGCCCGACGACTACGCCGGTTGCCCCGTACATTCAGTACTTC
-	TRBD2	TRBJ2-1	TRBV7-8	CASSLSWREGISYNEQFF	TGTGCCAGCAGCTTAAGCTGGCGGGAGGGCATCTCCTACAATGAGCAGTTCTTC
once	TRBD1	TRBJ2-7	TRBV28	CASSFLGQENEQYF	TGTGCCAGCAGTTTCCTGGGACAGGAAAACGAGCAGTACTTC